The present TCR beta chain was sequenced within a study of breast tumors, draining lymph nodes, adjacent tissues. Study-level results: Luminal-like breast cancer showed significantly higher tumor–nontumor repertoire similarity than basal-like. Data fit most tumor T cells coming from lymph node, expanding in tumor. The lymph node origin of tumor T cells was framed as consistent with a hypothesis, not demonstrated. Tumors had less TCR diversity than lymph nodes, more than nontumor tissue.

MiXCR, run by TCRdb on the multiplex PCR reads, gives a single entry per CDR3 protein. Here the sample spans some 150,000 distinct CDR3 sequences, 30% to 35% being singletons. Axillary draining lymph nodes of breast cancer patients supplied the node samples. The CDR3 contains 13 residues. Germline V gene sequence: CDR1 SGHVS, CDR2 FQNEAQ. This clonotype was recorded only once. Its antigen is unknown. The junction differs from germline at one of its ends, possibly a read error. The sequence derives from a female donor with breast cancer. Some clones in this sample may be carry-over from other donors' samples. V is TRBV7-8 and J is TRBJ2-5; no definite D call. Sequencing input: axillary lymph node tissue. The CDR3 nucleotides are TGTGCCAACAGCACGGGTGTACAAGAGACCCAGTACTTC. Translated, it gives CANSTGVQETQYF.